The source of this T cell receptor (beta chain) is a study of cytomegalovirus exposure and HLA in healthy donors. Study results and caveats: Later analysis identified a missense DCLRE1C variant that was linked to TCR beta V- and J-gene trimming. Reported results showed that the classifier diagnosed cytomegalovirus status with high specificity and sensitivity. Cytomegalovirus association was listed for approximately 160 TCR beta chains.

This clone was detected once. Its antigen is as yet unknown. 60 Vbeta and 13 Jbeta primers were used in PCR. Measured with immunoSEQ multiplex PCR; TCRdb has only the in-frame clones, and not every one. This repertoire shows about 190,000 clones, roughly four fifths found once; its top ten account for around 2.1%. V shed 2 bases and J shed 0 bases, with 9 bases lying between them. The CDR3 runs 15 residues. Germline assignment: CDR1 SGHRS and CDR2 YFSETQ. The receptor was isolated from a woman younger than 30 in good health and CMV-seropositive. Sequenced input: PBMCs. The chain is built from TRBV5-1 and TRBJ1-3; D may be TRBD1 (5 bases). The CDR3: CASSLYRSSGNTIYF. The CDR3 DNA reads as TGCGCCAGCAGCTTATACAGGTCCTCTGGAAACACCATATATTTT.